This T cell receptor beta chain was sequenced for a study of T cells in Graves' hyperthyroidism and ophthalmopathy. Amplification targeted TCR beta CDR3 regions from RNA transcripts. In the first-round RT-PCR of the TCR CDR3, the HTBI primer set was used. TCRdb processed the multiplex PCR reads anew with MiXCR; each CDR3 protein has one entry. The sample includes around 380,000 distinct CDR3 sequences, about 14% of them seen just once. Between the trimmed V and J ends, which lost 6 bases and 3 bases, there was a span of 17 bases. Germline CDR1 is SEHNR and CDR2 is FQNEAQ (reference sequence). The CDR3 extends over 15 amino acids. From roughly 9.2 ml of fresh peripheral blood, PBMCs were isolated. This clonotype was detected a few times.

The sequence derives from a man aged 25-40 years with Graves' hyperthyroidism that later progressed to Graves' ophthalmopathy. The J gene is TRBJ1-2, the V gene TRBV7-9; unclear D gene. Material for sequencing was blood. CDR3 sequence: CASRPPSGRDYGYTF. The CDR3 bases are TGTGCCAGCAGACCGCCATCGGGTAGAGACTATGGCTACACCTTC.